This T cell receptor (beta chain) was obtained from a study of shared clonotypes between healthy human individuals. About the research overall: The study enrolled two women and three men aged 18 to 49.

Germline V gene lookup returns CDR1 MNHNY and CDR2 SVGAGI (reference sequence). With 4 bases clipped from V and 5 bases from J, the junction kept 7 bases outside the gene matches. The CDR3 loop spans 16 amino acids. Some clones are missing from TCRdb's copy, which holds only in-frame ones; the method was immunoSEQ multiplex PCR. The data show approximately 1.5 million clones, 98% seen once. Sequencing input: naive CD4+ T cells sorted from blood. Documented subset: CD45RA+ positively selected. The chain recombines TRBV6-6 with TRBJ2-3, with 12 bases matching TRBD2. The clonotype originates from a man under 40 in good health. CDR3 coding DNA: TGTGCCAGCAGTTCCCCGGCTAGCGGGAGGGAAGATACGCAGTATTTT. Translation gives CASSSPASGREDTQYF.